This TCR beta chain was identified during a study of blood T cell repertoires in COVID-19. As for the study in general: Spain, Italy and the United States supplied samples that represented acute and convalescent COVID-19. PBMCs, B-cell-depleted T cells, or T cells provided the cDNA or gDNA that made up the material.

Original processing notes: Reference gene primers were amplified, and this amplification served to estimate nucleated cell counts. The protocol was immunoSEQ multiplex PCR, while the TCRdb copy is restricted to in-frame clones and leaves out a portion. From that table come the V and J calls and clone size; the DNA was used to work out D and trimming. The data contain about 220,000 clones, roughly 87% of them singletons. Trimming left V 5 bases short and J 5 bases short, with 12 bases between. The germline gives CDR1 SGHTA, CDR2 FQGTGA. The CDR3 covers 13 residues. This chain uses TRBV7-3 with TRBJ2-5, with D possibly TRBD2 on 5 matching bases. The source of this sequence is a man aged 35 to 55 with active or convalescent COVID-19. Sequencing was done on a sample of peripheral blood. CDR3 nucleotide sequence: TGTGCCAGCAGCCTGGGAGAGATGGAGACCCAGTACTTC. Encoded protein: CASSLGEMETQYF.